A single sample gave rise to the 2 T cell receptor beta chains below, sequenced in a study of control samples from healthy donors and cancer patients. Sequenced by immunoSEQ multiplex PCR; TCRdb stores in-frame clones only, minus some. The sample holds under 200,000 clones; approximately 94% are singletons and the top ten take around 13%. Material for sequencing was PBMCs. These receptors were taken from a man in his 60s with colorectal cancer.

V is TRBV2 and J is TRBJ2-2; tentative D call: TRBD2 (5 bases). This CDR3 spans 13 amino acids. From germline, CDR1 is SNHLY and CDR2 FYNNEI. The V end lost 8 bases, the J end lost 1 base, and 8 bases lay between the germline ends. CDR3 nucleotide sequence: TGTGCCAGCCAACGGGGGAACACCGGGGAGCTGTTTTTT. It is translated as CASQRGNTGELFF.

Written as DNA, the CDR3 is TGTGCCAGCAGTCTCCAGGGGCGGAGGGACTCACCCCTCCACTTT. Residues: CASSLQGRRDSPLHF. The chain is built from TRBV27 and TRBJ1-6; a possible D gene is TRBD1 (6 bases). The germline CDR1 and CDR2 sequences are MNHEY and SMNVEV (reference sequence). The CDR3 spans 15 residues. V gave up 5 bases and J gave up 10 bases, with 18 bases separating them.